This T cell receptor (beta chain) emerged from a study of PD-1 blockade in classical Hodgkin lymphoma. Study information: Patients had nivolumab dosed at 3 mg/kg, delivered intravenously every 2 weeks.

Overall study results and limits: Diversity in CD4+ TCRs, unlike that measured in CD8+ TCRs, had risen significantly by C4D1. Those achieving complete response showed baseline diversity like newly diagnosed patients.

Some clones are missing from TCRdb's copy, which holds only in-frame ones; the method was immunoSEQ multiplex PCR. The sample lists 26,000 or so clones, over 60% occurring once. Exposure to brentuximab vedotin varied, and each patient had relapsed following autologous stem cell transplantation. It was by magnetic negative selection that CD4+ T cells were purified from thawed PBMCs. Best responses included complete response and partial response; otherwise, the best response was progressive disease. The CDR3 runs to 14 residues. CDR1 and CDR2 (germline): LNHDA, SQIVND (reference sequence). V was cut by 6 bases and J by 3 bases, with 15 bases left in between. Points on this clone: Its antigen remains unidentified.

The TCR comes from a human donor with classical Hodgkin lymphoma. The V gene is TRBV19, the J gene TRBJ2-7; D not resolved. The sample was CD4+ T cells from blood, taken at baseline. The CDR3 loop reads CASSRMAGDYEQYF. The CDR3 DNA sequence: TGTGCCAGTAGCCGAATGGCAGGCGACTACGAGCAGTACTTC.